Shown below are 15 T cell receptor beta chains from a single sample sequenced in a study of blood T cell repertoires in COVID-19. The protocol was immunoSEQ multiplex PCR, while the TCRdb copy is restricted to in-frame clones and leaves out a portion. The sample consists of about 240,000 clones, more than 70% of them appearing once. The material sequenced was peripheral blood. The receptors come from a woman between 40 and 50 years old who had recovered from COVID-19.

This chain uses TRBV5-4 with TRBJ2-3; D is perhaps TRBD2 (6 bases). Deletions cut 10 bases from V and 3 bases from J, with 15 bases between. CDR1 is SGHNT, CDR2 YYREEE, per germline (reference sequence). CDR3 length: 13 residues. CDR3 in amino acids: CAHGGGPTDTQYF. The CDR3 DNA is TGTGCCCACGGGGGTGGGCCGACAGATACGCAGTATTTT.

For this clone: One end of the junction does not line up with germline, which may come from a read error. The gene calls are TRBV7-3 and TRBJ2-1; no clear D. This CDR3 comprises 14 residues. The germline V gene encodes CDR1 SGHTA and CDR2 FQGTGA. CDR3 loop: CASSVTAVNNEQFF. The CDR3, as DNA: TGTGCCAGCAGCGTAACGGCGGTTAACAATGAGCAGTTCTTC.

This clone appeared a single time. This chain connects TRBV7-2 to TRBJ2-7; 9 bases map to TRBD2. Per the germline V gene, CDR1 is SGHTA and CDR2 is FQGNSA. The CDR3 extends over 15 amino acids. The ends lost 8 bases at V and 2 bases at J; junction bases unmatched: 10. The CDR3 region has the DNA TGTGCCAGCCAACCTCCCCAGCGGGGGGCCTACGAGCAGTACTTC. Residues: CASQPPQRGAYEQYF.

This chain connects TRBV24-1 to TRBJ2-3; a possible D gene is TRBD1 (5 bases). The V gene's germline CDR1 is KGHDR and CDR2 SFDVKD. V was shortened by 3 bases and J by 6 bases, with 24 bases between the two germline ends. The CDR3 is 18 residues long. The CDR3 here is CATSDGAASEVAQDTQYF. The CDR3 nucleotides are TGTGCCACCAGTGATGGGGCGGCATCCGAGGTAGCCCAGGATACGCAGTATTTT.

This clone was recorded only once. V gene TRBV2 combines with J gene TRBJ2-1, with 7 bases that match TRBD2. V lost 6 bases, J lost 9 bases, and 11 bases stayed unmatched. This CDR3 is 14 amino acids long. The V gene's germline CDR1 is SNHLY and CDR2 FYNNEI. This chain's CDR3 is CASRPGGPRGEQFF. The CDR3 coding sequence is TGTGCCAGCAGGCCGGGAGGCCCCCGAGGTGAGCAGTTCTTC.

The chain is built from TRBV5-4 and TRBJ2-7, with D possibly matching TRBD2 (7 bases). This CDR3 contains 14 residues. CDR1 and CDR2 (germline): SGHNT, YYREEE (reference sequence). V lost 3 bases, J lost 5 bases, and 15 bases lay in between. The CDR3 is CASSSRGRENEQYF. The CDR3 nucleotides read TGTGCCAGCAGCTCCCGGGGGCGGGAGAACGAGCAGTACTTC. The full variable domain, with the rest looked up from reference TRBV5-4 and TRBJ2-7, is ETGVTQSPTHLIKTRGQQVTLRCSSQSGHNTVSWYQQALGQGPQFIFQYYREEENGRGNFPPRFSGLQFPNYSSELNVNALELDDSALYLCASSSRGRENEQYFGPGTRLTVT.

CDR3 bases: TGTGCCAGCAGTTACTCGGTAGCCAGGGAAAGGTTCTTC. Translated, it gives CASSYSVARERFF. The rearrangement uses TRBV6-5 and TRBJ2-1; TRBD1 might be the D (5 bases). Germline V gene data show CDR1 as MNHEY and CDR2 as SVGAGI. Trimming shortened V by 0 bases and J by 15 bases, and 15 bases separated the two germline ends. The CDR3 is 13 amino acids.

The V gene is TRBV7-2, the J gene TRBJ2-5; D may be TRBD1 (5 bases). The length of the CDR3 is 14 residues. Deletions cut 0 bases from V and 9 bases from J, with 14 bases between. CDR1 and CDR2 (germline): SGHTA, FQGNSA. The DNA of the CDR3 is TGTGCCAGCAGCTTAGCGAAGGGGCTGTCCGCCCAGTACTTC. It encodes CASSLAKGLSAQYF.

This CDR3 is CASSERGLAPGELFF. The CDR3, as DNA: TGTGCCAGCAGTGAGAGGGGACTAGCCCCCGGGGAGCTGTTTTTT. This chain connects TRBV2 to TRBJ2-2; the match to TRBD2 covers 9 bases. This CDR3 has 15 amino acids. V shed 3 bases and J 6 bases; nucleotides not matched to a gene: 5. Germline CDR1 reads SNHLY; CDR2 reads FYNNEI.

The chain links TRBV7-9 to TRBJ2-7, with 9 bases matching TRBD1. V lost 4 bases, J lost 0 bases, and 13 bases stayed unmatched. Per germline, CDR1 SEHNR and CDR2 FQNEAQ (reference sequence). The CDR3 is 18 residues long. CDR3 loop: CASSSAALGTGTSYEQYF. In nucleotides, the CDR3 is TGTGCCAGCAGCTCAGCAGCCCTCGGGACAGGGACCTCCTACGAGCAGTACTTC.

This clone was seen a single time. The V and J genes are TRBV6-1 and TRBJ1-5, with 10 bases that match TRBD1. V shed 4 bases and J 2 bases; nucleotides not matched to a gene: 5. This CDR3 spans 16 amino acids. The germline CDR1 and CDR2 sequences are MNHNS and SASEGT. CDR3 nucleotides: TGTGCCAGCAGTGGGGACAGGGGAGGGGGCAATCAGCCCCAGCATTTT. Its translation: CASSGDRGGGNQPQHF.

The chain recombines TRBV2 with TRBJ1-4, with 8 nucleotides matching TRBD1. CDR3 length: 15 residues. Germline assignment: CDR1 SNHLY and CDR2 FYNNEI. After removal of 4 bases from V and 8 bases from J, the junction contained 9 bases not matched to a gene. CDR3 sequence: CASSVMQGAWEKLFF. CDR3 in DNA: TGTGCCAGCAGTGTTATGCAGGGGGCGTGGGAAAAACTGTTTTTT.

The gene calls are TRBV27 and TRBJ2-1; 13 bases line up with TRBD2. The germline gives CDR1 MNHEY, CDR2 SMNVEV (reference sequence). The CDR3 totals 18 residues. V lost 0 bases, J lost 2 bases, and 4 bases stayed unmatched. CDR3 sequence: CASSLSGLAGPPYNEQFF. The DNA of the CDR3 is TGTGCCAGCAGTTTATCGGGACTAGCGGGACCCCCCTACAATGAGCAGTTCTTC.

Concerning this clone itself: This could be a read error, since a much larger clone is one nucleotide away. The chain links TRBV2 to TRBJ2-2, with 9 bases lining up with TRBD1. The CDR3 loop spans 13 amino acids. Unmatched junction bases numbered 0, after V lost 4 bases and J lost 6 bases. The germline V gene encodes CDR1 SNHLY and CDR2 FYNNEI. The DNA for the CDR3 is TGTGCCAGCAGTGGGACAGGGGCCGGGGAGCTGTTTTTT. This codes for CASSGTGAGELFF.

The rearrangement uses TRBV5-1 and TRBJ2-7; TRBD2 is a possible D gene (6 bases). The CDR3 has 14 amino acids. CDR1 is SGHRS and CDR2 is YFSETQ in the germline V gene. Trimming took 4 bases from V and 1 from J, leaving 12 bases between them. CDR3 residues: CASSPSLASYEQYF. As DNA, the CDR3 is TGCGCCAGCAGCCCTAGCCTAGCGTCCTACGAGCAGTACTTC.